The rows below give T cell receptor beta chains drawn from one sample of a study of blood T cell repertoires in COVID-19. Assay used: immunoSEQ multiplex PCR; TCRdb lists only in-frame clones, some missing. Among 200,000 to 250,000 clones listed, approximately 80% were seen once. Sample: peripheral blood. The receptors come from a woman older than 75 with acute or convalescent COVID-19. The CDR3 runs from the conserved cysteine through the conserved F or W. D genes are given only for firm matches. Expanded clones get a size class; other rows say once, few or many, or leave the size out.

clone_size	j_call	d_call	v_call	cdr3_nt	cdr3_aa
NA	TRBJ1-1	NA	TRBV12-5	TGTGCTAGTGGTCCCGGTGACACTGAAGCTTTCTTT	CASGPGDTEAFF
NA	TRBJ2-3	NA	TRBV28	TGTGCCAGCAGTTCCGTCGAAGGGGTTTGGGCAGATACGCAGTATTTT	CASSSVEGVWADTQYF
NA	TRBJ2-5	TRBD1	TRBV7-6	TGTGCCAGCAGCCATCTCCGGGACAGCGTCCAAGAGACCCAGTACTTC	CASSHLRDSVQETQYF
NA	TRBJ2-7	TRBD1	TRBV3-1/TRBV3-2	TGTGCCAGCAGCCGCCTAACGGGACAGGGAGCCTACGAGCAGTACTTC	CASSRLTGQGAYEQYF
NA	TRBJ2-3	TRBD2	TRBV28	TGTGCCAGCAGACCCTCGGGAGGGGGGACAGATACGCAGTATTTT	CASRPSGGGTDTQYF
NA	TRBJ1-5	NA	TRBV12-3/TRBV12-4	TGTGCCAGCGCCGGACAGTCCGCGCCCCAGCATTTT	CASAGQSAPQHF
once	TRBJ1-2	NA	TRBV18	TGTGCCAGCTTTCGGGACTCCGATGGCTACACCTTC	CASFRDSDGYTF
NA	TRBJ2-3	NA	TRBV21-1	TGTGCCAGCAGGAGGACTAGCGGGACTAGCACAGATACGCAGTATTTT	CASRRTSGTSTDTQYF
once	TRBJ2-1	TRBD2	TRBV7-2	TGTGCCAGCAGCCGCCTCAGGCGGGGGGGTTACAATGAGCAGTTCTTC	CASSRLRRGGYNEQFF
NA	TRBJ1-2	NA	TRBV6-5	TGTGCCAGCAGTTACTCCCCGGGAAGTTATGGCTACACCTTC	CASSYSPGSYGYTF
NA	TRBJ2-3	NA	TRBV3-1/TRBV3-2	TGTGCCAGCAGCTACAGGAGCCTCACAGATACGCAGTATTTT	CASSYRSLTDTQYF
NA	TRBJ2-2	NA	TRBV5-1	TGCGCCAGCAGCTTGGCCGGCGGGGTGAACACCGGGGAGCTGTTTTTT	CASSLAGGVNTGELFF
NA	TRBJ1-5	TRBD1	TRBV28	TGTGCCAGCAGGGTAGGGGGCGTAACTCAGCCCCAGCATTTT	CASRVGGVTQPQHF
NA	TRBJ2-3	NA	TRBV6-5	TGTGCCAGCAGTCCAACCAGGGCAGATACGCAGTATTTT	CASSPTRADTQYF
NA	TRBJ2-7	NA	TRBV7-9	TGTGCCAGCAGCTTAGGGGCTAGCACCTACGAGCAGTACTTC	CASSLGASTYEQYF
NA	TRBJ1-4	TRBD1	TRBV10-3	TGTGCCACTCGGGACAGGGAGGGTACTAATGAAAAACTGTTTTTT	CATRDREGTNEKLFF
NA	TRBJ1-2	TRBD1	TRBV9	TGTGCCAGCAGCGTAGGAACAGGGGCCTATGGCTACACCTTC	CASSVGTGAYGYTF
NA	TRBJ1-2	TRBD1	TRBV19	TGTGCCAGTAGTGGACAGGGTGTCAGCTATGGCTACACCTTC	CASSGQGVSYGYTF
NA	TRBJ2-2	NA	TRBV9	TGTGCCAGCAGCGTAGAGCGGATGAACACCGGGGAGCTGTTTTTT	CASSVERMNTGELFF
NA	TRBJ1-5	NA	TRBV19	TGTGCCAGTAGTACCCATGACAGGAACAAAAGAGGTCAGCCCCAGCATTTT	CASSTHDRNKRGQPQHF
NA	TRBJ1-1	NA	TRBV6-6	TGTGCCAGCAGTTACAGGGTGACAGGTCCGAACACTGAAGCTTTCTTT	CASSYRVTGPNTEAFF
NA	TRBJ2-1	NA	TRBV28	TGTGCCAGCAGGACGACTAGTCGGGGCCACAATGAGCAGTTCTTC	CASRTTSRGHNEQFF
NA	TRBJ1-2	NA	TRBV7-8	TGTGCCAGCAGCTTAGGTGGCGGGAACTATGGCTACACCTTC	CASSLGGGNYGYTF
NA	TRBJ1-4	TRBD1	TRBV7-6	TGTGCCAGCAGCTTAGTCGGAGGGGGCGGTGAAAAACTGTTTTTT	CASSLVGGGGEKLFF
NA	TRBJ2-1	NA	TRBV2	TGTGCCAGCAGAGAGGGGGGGTCCTACAATGAGCAGTTCTTC	CASREGGSYNEQFF
NA	TRBJ1-3	NA	TRBV5-1	TGCGCCAGCAGCAACGGGACAAGAGGAAACACCATATATTTT	CASSNGTRGNTIYF
NA	TRBJ1-5	NA	TRBV28	TGTGCCAGCAGTTTAGAGAAGGACAGACTCAATCAGCCCCAGCATTTT	CASSLEKDRLNQPQHF